A selection of T cell receptor beta chains follows, all from one sample in a study of CD8+ T cells in alopecia areata. Sequencing was performed with immunoSEQ multiplex PCR; in TCRdb, only in-frame clones are kept and a portion is missing. The sample contains approximately 59,000 clones, approximately 43% of which appear only once. Sequenced here: CD8+ T cells sorted from blood, sampled at week 0. The receptors shown here come from a human donor with alopecia areata. Both conserved end residues are trimmed from each CDR3.

>TRBJ2-1|TRBV29-1
SVAGLAGLNGQF
>TRBJ2-7|TRBV29-1
SVDWGREQY
>TRBJ1-1|TRBV7-8
ASSLAQGLNTEAF
>TRBJ2-6|TRBV5-6
ASSYGTGLSGANVLT
>TRBJ2-5|TRBV29-1
SVRTSGRVGETQY
>TRBJ2-4|TRBV29-1
SVEAPWGLAVKNIQY
>TRBJ2-7|TRBV4-1
ASSQQVTYEQY
>TRBJ2-1|TRBV4-3
ASSQTVYNEQF
>TRBJ2-5|TRBV7-3
ASSPRADRGETQY
>TRBJ2-1|TRBV27
ASSRSGNEQF
>TRBJ1-2|TRBV29-1
SVVPGYT
>TRBJ1-1|TRBV6-6
ASSPSREAF
>TRBJ2-7|TRBV14
ASSQGARGPGQY
>TRBJ2-1|TRBV7-3
ASSLGSRENNEQF
>TRBJ1-2|TRBV29-1
SVAGGNYGYT
>TRBJ1-2|TRBV29-1
SAAERDGYT
>TRBJ2-1|TRBV20-1
SPGRGVEQF
>TRBJ1-2|TRBV19
ASISATGYT
>TRBJ1-1|TRBV30
AWIGGQGPGRAEAF
>TRBJ2-7|TRBV4-1
ASSQVTSGSYEQY
>TRBJ2-7|TRBV9
ASSEGEGTGAYEQY
>TRBJ2-2|TRBV19
ASTPRRENTGELF
>TRBJ1-1|TRBV15
ATSRPRTGPNTEAF
>TRBJ2-7|TRBV7-9
ASRFRDREIWYEQY
>TRBJ2-7|TRBV9
ASSAYPSDEQY
>TRBJ1-4|TRBV5-8
ASSSRDSNEKLF
>TRBJ1-1|TRBV28
ASSLGNTEAF